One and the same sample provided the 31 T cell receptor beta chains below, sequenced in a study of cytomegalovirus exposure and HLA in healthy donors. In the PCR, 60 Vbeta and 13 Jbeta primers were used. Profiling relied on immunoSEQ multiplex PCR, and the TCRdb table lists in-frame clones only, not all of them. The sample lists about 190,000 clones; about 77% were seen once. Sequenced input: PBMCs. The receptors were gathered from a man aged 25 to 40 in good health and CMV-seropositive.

This chain's CDR3 is CASNQLGQTFYNSPLHF. The CDR3 DNA reads TGTGCCAGCAATCAACTGGGGCAGACTTTCTATAATTCACCCCTCCACTTT. The chain has TRBV5-5 and TRBJ1-6, with D possibly TRBD1 on 5 matching bases. The CDR3 spans 17 residues. The germline V gene encodes CDR1 SGHKS and CDR2 YYEKEE (reference sequence). Trimming cost V 6 bases and J 3 bases, with 19 bases left between them. The whole variable domain, filled in from reference TRBV5-5 and TRBJ1-6, reads DAGVTQSPTHLIKTRGQQVTLRCSPISGHKSVSWYQQVLGQGPQFIFQYYEKEERGRGNFPDRFSARQFPNYSSELNVNALLLGDSALYLCASNQLGQTFYNSPLHFGNGTRLTVT.

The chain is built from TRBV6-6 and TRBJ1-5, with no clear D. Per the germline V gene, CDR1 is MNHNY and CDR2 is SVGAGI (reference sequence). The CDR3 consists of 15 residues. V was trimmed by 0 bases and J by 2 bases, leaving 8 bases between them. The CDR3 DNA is TGTGCCAGCAGTTACTCAATCTATGGCAATCAGCCCCAGCATTTT. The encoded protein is CASSYSIYGNQPQHF.

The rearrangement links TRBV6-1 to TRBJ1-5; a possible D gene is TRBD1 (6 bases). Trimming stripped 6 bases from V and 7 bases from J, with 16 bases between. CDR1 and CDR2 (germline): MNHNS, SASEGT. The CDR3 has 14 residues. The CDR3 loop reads CASSQGRGGQPQHF. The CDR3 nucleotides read TGTGCCAGCAGCCAGGGCAGGGGAGGGCAGCCCCAGCATTTT.

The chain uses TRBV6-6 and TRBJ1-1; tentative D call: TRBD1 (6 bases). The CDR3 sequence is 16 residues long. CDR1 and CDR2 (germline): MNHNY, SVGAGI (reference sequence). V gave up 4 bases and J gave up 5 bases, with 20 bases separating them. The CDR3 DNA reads TGTGCCAGCAGTTCAAACCGTCCTCCAGGGGAAACTGAAGCTTTCTTT. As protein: CASSSNRPPGETEAFF.

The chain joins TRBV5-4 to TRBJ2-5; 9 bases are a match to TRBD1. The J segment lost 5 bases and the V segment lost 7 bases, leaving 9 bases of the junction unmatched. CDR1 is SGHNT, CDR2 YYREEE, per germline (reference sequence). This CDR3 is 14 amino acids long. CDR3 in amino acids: CASGQQGARETQYF. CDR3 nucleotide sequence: TGTGCCAGCGGTCAACAGGGGGCAAGGGAGACCCAGTACTTC.

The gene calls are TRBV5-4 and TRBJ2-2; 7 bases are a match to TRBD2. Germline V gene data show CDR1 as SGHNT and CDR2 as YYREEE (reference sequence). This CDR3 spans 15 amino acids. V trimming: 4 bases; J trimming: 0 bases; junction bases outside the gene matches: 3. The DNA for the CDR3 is TGTGCCAGCAGCCGTAGCGGGTCGAACACCGGGGAGCTGTTTTTT. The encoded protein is CASSRSGSNTGELFF. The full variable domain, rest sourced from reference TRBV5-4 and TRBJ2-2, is ETGVTQSPTHLIKTRGQQVTLRCSSQSGHNTVSWYQQALGQGPQFIFQYYREEENGRGNFPPRFSGLQFPNYSSELNVNALELDDSALYLCASSRSGSNTGELFFGEGSRLTVL.

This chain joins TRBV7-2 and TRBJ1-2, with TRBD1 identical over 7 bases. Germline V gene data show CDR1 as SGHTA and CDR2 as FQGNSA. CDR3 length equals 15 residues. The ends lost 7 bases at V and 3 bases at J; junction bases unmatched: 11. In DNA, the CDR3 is TGTGCCAGCAACCCCATAGACAGGGCTTACTATGGCTACACCTTC. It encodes CASNPIDRAYYGYTF.

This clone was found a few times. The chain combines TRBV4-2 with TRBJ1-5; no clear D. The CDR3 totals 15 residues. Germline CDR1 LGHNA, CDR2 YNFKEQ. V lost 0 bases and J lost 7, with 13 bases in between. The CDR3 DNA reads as TGTGCCAGCAGCCAAGACCCCCGAGGGCCACAGCCCCAGCATTTT. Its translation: CASSQDPRGPQPQHF.

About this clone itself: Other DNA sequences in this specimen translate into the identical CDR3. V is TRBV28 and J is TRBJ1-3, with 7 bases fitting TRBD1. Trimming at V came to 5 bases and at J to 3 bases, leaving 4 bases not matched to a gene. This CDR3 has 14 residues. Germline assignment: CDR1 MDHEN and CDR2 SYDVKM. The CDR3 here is CASSLDRVGNTIYF. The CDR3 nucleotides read TGTGCCAGCAGTCTCGACAGGGTTGGAAACACCATATATTTT.

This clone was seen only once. CDR3 loop: CASSEQGSNTGELFF. As DNA, the CDR3 is TGTGCCAGCAGTGAACAGGGTTCGAACACCGGGGAGCTGTTTTTT. The chain combines TRBV2 with TRBJ2-2; D might be TRBD1 (5 bases). V was trimmed by 2 bases and J by 0 bases, leaving 7 bases between them. The CDR3 sequence is 15 residues long. CDR1 and CDR2 from the germline V gene are SNHLY and FYNNEI.

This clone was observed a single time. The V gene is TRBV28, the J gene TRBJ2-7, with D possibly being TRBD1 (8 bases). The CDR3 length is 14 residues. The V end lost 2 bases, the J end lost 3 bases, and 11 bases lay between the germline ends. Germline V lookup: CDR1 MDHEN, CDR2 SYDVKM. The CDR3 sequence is CASSLNRGGYEQYF. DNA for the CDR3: TGTGCCAGCAGTTTAAACAGGGGGGGCTACGAGCAGTACTTC.

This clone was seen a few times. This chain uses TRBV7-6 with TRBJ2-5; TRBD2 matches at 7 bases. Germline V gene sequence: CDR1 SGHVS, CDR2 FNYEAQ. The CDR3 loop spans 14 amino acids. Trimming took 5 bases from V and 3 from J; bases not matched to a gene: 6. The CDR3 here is CASSPLGREETQYF. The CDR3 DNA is TGTGCCAGCAGCCCACTGGGGAGGGAAGAGACCCAGTACTTC. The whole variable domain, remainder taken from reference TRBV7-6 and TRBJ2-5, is GAGVSQSPRYKVTKRGQDVALRCDPISGHVSLYWYRQALGQGPEFLTYFNYEAQQDKSGLPNDRFSAERPEGSISTLTIQRTEQRDSAMYRCASSPLGREETQYFGPGTRLLVL.

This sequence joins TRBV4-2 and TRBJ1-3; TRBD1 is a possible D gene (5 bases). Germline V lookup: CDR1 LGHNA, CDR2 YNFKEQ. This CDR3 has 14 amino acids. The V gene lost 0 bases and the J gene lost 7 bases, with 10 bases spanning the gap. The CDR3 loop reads CASSQERGLNTIYF. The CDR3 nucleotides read TGTGCCAGCAGCCAAGAGAGGGGACTGAACACCATATATTTT.

The CDR3 DNA reads as TGTGCCATAGGACGGGGGAGTTCGGGCACTGAAGCTTTCTTT. Its protein is CAIGRGSSGTEAFF. This sequence joins TRBV19 and TRBJ1-1; D may be TRBD1 (5 bases). Trimming cost V 10 bases and J 4 bases, with 19 bases left between them. CDR1 and CDR2 (germline): LNHDA, SQIVND (reference sequence). This CDR3 region has 14 residues. Looking up the rest from reference TRBV19 and TRBJ1-1 gives the full variable domain: DGGITQSPKYLFRKEGQNVTLSCEQNLNHDAMYWYRQDPGQGLRLIYYSQIVNDFQKGDIAEGYSVSREKKESFPLTVTSAQKNPTAFYLCAIGRGSSGTEAFFGQGTRLTVV.

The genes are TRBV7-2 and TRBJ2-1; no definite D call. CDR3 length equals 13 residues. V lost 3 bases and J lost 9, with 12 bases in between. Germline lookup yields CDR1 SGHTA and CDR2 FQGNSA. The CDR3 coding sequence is TGTGCCAGCAGCTTTACTACCGTGGGTGAGCAGTTCTTC. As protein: CASSFTTVGEQFF. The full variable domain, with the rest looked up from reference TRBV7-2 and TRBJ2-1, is GAGVSQSPSNKVTEKGKDVELRCDPISGHTALYWYRQSLGQGLEFLIYFQGNSAPDKSGLPSDRFSAERTGGSVSTLTIQRTQQEDSAVYLCASSFTTVGEQFFGPGTRLTVL.

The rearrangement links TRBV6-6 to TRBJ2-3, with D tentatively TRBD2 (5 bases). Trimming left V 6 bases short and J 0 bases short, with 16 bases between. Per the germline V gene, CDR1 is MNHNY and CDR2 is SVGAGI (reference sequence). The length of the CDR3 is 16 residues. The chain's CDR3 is CASSLISGASTDTQYF. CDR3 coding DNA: TGTGCCAGCAGCCTGATCAGCGGAGCTAGCACAGATACGCAGTATTTT.

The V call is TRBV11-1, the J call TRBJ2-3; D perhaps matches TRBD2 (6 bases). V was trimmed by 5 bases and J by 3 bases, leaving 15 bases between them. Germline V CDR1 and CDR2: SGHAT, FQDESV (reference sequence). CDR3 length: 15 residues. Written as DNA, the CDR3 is TGTGCCAGCAGCCCGCGGTACGGGAGTACAGATACGCAGTATTTT. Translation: CASSPRYGSTDTQYF.

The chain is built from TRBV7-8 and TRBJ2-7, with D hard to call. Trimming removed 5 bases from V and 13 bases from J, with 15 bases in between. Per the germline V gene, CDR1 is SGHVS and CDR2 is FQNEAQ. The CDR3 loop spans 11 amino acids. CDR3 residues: CASSLGQDNYF. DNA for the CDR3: TGTGCCAGCAGCCTCGGTCAGGATAATTACTTC.

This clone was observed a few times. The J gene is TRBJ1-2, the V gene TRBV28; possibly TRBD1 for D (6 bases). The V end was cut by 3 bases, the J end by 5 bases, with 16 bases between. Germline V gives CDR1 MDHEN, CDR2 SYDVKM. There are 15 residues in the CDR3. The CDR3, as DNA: TGTGCCAGCAGTTTGGGGGCGGTAGATTTTTATGGCTACACCTTC. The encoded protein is CASSLGAVDFYGYTF.

The chain's CDR3 is CASSPAGDTQYF. The CDR3 DNA is TGTGCCAGCAGTCCTGCCGGGGATACGCAGTATTTT. The rearrangement uses TRBV7-2 and TRBJ2-3; D is ambiguous. CDR3 size: 12 residues. V lost 6 bases and J lost 6, with 10 bases in between. The germline V gene has CDR1 SGHTA and CDR2 FQGNSA.

CDR3: CASSYAGGLTDTQYF. In DNA form, the CDR3 reads TGTGCCAGCAGTTACGCGGGGGGGCTCACAGATACGCAGTATTTT. The rearrangement uses TRBV6-6 and TRBJ2-3; 9 nucleotides agree with TRBD2. CDR3 size: 15 residues. Germline V gives CDR1 MNHNY, CDR2 SVGAGI (reference sequence). J gave up 2 bases and V 2 bases, and 2 bases lay outside the gene matches.

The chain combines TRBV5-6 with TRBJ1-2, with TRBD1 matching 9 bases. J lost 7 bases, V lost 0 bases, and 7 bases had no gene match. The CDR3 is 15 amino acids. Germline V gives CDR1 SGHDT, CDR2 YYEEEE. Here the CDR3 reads CASSLEGTGLRGYTF. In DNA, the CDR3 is TGTGCCAGCAGCTTGGAGGGGACAGGGCTACGTGGCTACACCTTC.

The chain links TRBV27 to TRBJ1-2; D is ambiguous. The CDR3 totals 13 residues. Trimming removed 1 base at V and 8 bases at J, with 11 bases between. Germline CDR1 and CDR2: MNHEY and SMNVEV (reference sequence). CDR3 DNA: TGTGCCAGCAGTTTATTTGGGGAGGGAGGCTACACCTTC. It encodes CASSLFGEGGYTF.

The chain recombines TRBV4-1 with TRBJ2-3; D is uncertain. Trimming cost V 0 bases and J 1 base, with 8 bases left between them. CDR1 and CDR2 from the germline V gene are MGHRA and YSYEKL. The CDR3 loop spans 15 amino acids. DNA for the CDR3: TGCGCCAGCAGCCAAGATCCCCGCGGCACAGATACGCAGTATTTT. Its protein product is CASSQDPRGTDTQYF.

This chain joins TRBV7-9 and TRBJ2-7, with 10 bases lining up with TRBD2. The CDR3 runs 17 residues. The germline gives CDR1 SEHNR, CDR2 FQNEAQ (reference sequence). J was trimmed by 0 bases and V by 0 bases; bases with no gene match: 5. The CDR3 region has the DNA TGTGCCAGCAGCTTAGCCCAACTAGCGGGGAACTCCTACGAGCAGTACTTC. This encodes CASSLAQLAGNSYEQYF.

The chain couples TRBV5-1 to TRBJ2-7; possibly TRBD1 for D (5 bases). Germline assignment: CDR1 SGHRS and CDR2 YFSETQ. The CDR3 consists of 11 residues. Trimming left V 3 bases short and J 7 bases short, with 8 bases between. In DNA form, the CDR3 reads TGCGCCAGCAGCTCCGACAGTGAGCAGTACTTC. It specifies CASSSDSEQYF.

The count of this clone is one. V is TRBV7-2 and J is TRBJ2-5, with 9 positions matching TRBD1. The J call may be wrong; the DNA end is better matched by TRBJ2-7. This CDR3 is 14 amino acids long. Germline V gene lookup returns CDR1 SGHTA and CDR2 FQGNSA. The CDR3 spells CASSLGTGSDEQYF. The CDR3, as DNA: TGTGCCAGCAGCCTAGGGACAGGGTCCGACGAGCAGTACTTC.

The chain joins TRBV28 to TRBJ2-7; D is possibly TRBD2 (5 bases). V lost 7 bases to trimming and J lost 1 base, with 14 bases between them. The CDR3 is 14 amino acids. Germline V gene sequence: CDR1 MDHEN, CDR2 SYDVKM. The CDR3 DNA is TGTGCCAGCAAGTCCGGGAAACGATCCTACGAGCAGTACTTC. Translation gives CASKSGKRSYEQYF.

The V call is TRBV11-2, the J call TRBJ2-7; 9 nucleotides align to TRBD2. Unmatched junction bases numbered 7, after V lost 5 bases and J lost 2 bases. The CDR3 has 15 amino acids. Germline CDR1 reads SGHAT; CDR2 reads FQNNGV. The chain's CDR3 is CASSLSGGTTYEQYF. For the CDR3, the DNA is TGTGCCAGCAGCCTAAGCGGGGGGACCACCTACGAGCAGTACTTC.

CDR3 sequence (DNA): TGTGCCACCCCTGGGCAGGATAATTCACCCCTCCACTTT. The encoded protein is CATPGQDNSPLHF. This chain connects TRBV7-2 to TRBJ1-6; D is uncertain. Germline V lookup: CDR1 SGHTA, CDR2 FQGNSA. This CDR3 comprises 13 residues. V was cut by 10 bases and J by 5 bases, with 12 bases left in between.

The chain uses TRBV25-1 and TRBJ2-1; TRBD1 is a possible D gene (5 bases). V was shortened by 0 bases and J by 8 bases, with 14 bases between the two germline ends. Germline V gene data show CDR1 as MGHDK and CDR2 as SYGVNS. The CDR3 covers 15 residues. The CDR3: CASSEYRTGGDEQFF. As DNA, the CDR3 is TGTGCCAGCAGTGAATATCGCACAGGTGGCGATGAGCAGTTCTTC.